This T cell receptor (beta chain) was identified during a study of cytomegalovirus exposure and HLA in healthy donors. A word on this clone: Its antigen remains unknown.

Study-level points and caveats: Later genetic work tied a missense DCLRE1C variant to beta-chain V and J trimming. The authors later found TCR association rates varying by HLA locus, with DRB1 most and HLA-C fewest. According to reports, the classifier identified cytomegalovirus status with high specificity and sensitivity.

The J segment lost 2 bases and the V segment lost 7 bases, leaving 5 bases of the junction unmatched. Germline V lookup: CDR1 MDHEN, CDR2 SYDVKM. The CDR3 has 14 residues. The PCR contained 60 Vbeta and 13 Jbeta primers. The repertoire was sequenced with immunoSEQ multiplex PCR; TCRdb's copy has only in-frame clones and lacks some. The sample totals about 48,000 clones. The sequence came from a male donor in good health and CMV-seropositive. The chain combines TRBV28 with TRBJ2-7; TRBD1 agrees at 10 bases. The sequenced sample was PBMCs. CDR3 in DNA: TGTGCCAGCACTTGGACAGGGGGAACCTACGAGCAGTACTTC. As protein: CASTWTGGTYEQYF.